The 7 T cell receptor beta chains in this list originate from one sample, sequenced in a study of brain metastases from non-small cell lung cancer. TCRdb keeps only in-frame clones here, not all; method: immunoSEQ multiplex PCR. The data hold about 2,500 clones, with about 83% observed a single time. The material sequenced was tumor-adjacent normal tissue. These receptors were taken from a donor at least 40 years old with non-small cell lung cancer.

As for this clone: This specimen includes other DNA sequences encoding the same CDR3. This rearrangement joins TRBV9 to TRBJ2-3; TRBD1 might be the D (7 bases). The CDR3 loop spans 15 amino acids. With 0 bases removed from V and 3 bases from J, the gap between germline ends came to 11 bases. The germline CDR1 and CDR2 sequences are SGDLS and YYNGEE. The DNA of the CDR3 is TGTGCCAGCAGCGTAGAACAGGGGAGGACAGATACGCAGTATTTT. Amino acid sequence: CASSVEQGRTDTQYF.

Sample share makes this clone large. J is TRBJ1-2 and V is TRBV27; 7 bases align to TRBD1. The CDR3 has 13 amino acids. The trim removed 8 bases at V and 5 bases at J, leaving 8 bases unmatched. The germline CDR1 and CDR2 sequences are MNHEY and SMNVEV (reference sequence). The CDR3 reads CASAAGTAYGYTF. CDR3 nucleotides: TGTGCCAGCGCCGCCGGGACAGCTTATGGCTACACCTTC.

The chain joins TRBV12-3 or TRBV12-4 to TRBJ2-5; D ambiguous. Trimming stripped 2 bases from V and 4 bases from J, with 8 bases between. The CDR3 totals 13 residues. Written as DNA, the CDR3 is TGTGCCAGCAGTTTAAATTTGGGAGAGACCCAGTACTTC. This gives the protein CASSLNLGETQYF.

The chain couples TRBV12-5 to TRBJ1-1; D is possibly TRBD1 (6 bases). This CDR3 contains 15 residues. Trimming cost V 7 bases and J 6 bases, with 21 bases left between them. Looked up from germline, CDR1 is LGHNT and CDR2 is FRNRAP. In nucleotides, the CDR3 is TGTGCTAGTGTCTCCAGCGTGGGGGCATGGTCTGAAGCTTTCTTT. Translated: CASVSSVGAWSEAFF. Based on the CDR3 plus reference TRBV12-5 and TRBJ1-1, the full variable domain is DARVTQTPRHKVTEMGQEVTMRCQPILGHNTVFWYRQTMMQGLELLAYFRNRAPLDDSGMPKDRFSAEMPDATLATLKIQPSEPRDSAVYFCASVSSVGAWSEAFFGQGTRLTVV.

The chain links TRBV19 to TRBJ1-5, with D possibly being TRBD1 (5 bases). The CDR3 is 17 residues long. The V end was cut by 3 bases, the J end by 0 bases, with 15 bases between. Germline V gene lookup returns CDR1 LNHDA and CDR2 SQIVND (reference sequence). The CDR3 loop is CASSINGAPVSNQPQHF. The CDR3 nucleotides read TGTGCCAGTAGTATTAACGGGGCACCTGTTAGCAATCAGCCCCAGCATTTT.

Comment on this clone: Other nucleotide sequences in the sample specify the same CDR3. The V gene is TRBV18, the J gene TRBJ1-2, with 7 bases that match TRBD1. The CDR3 spans 14 residues. Trimming took 6 bases from V and 3 from J; bases not matched to a gene: 7. Germline lookup yields CDR1 KGHSH and CDR2 LQKENI. The CDR3 loop reads CASSQTGQDYGYTF. In nucleotides, the CDR3 is TGTGCCAGCTCCCAGACAGGGCAGGACTATGGCTACACCTTC.

The rearrangement uses TRBV2 and TRBJ2-2; perhaps TRBD1 as D (6 bases). Trimming cost V 6 bases and J 4 bases, with 15 bases left between them. The CDR3 sequence is 15 residues long. Germline V lookup: CDR1 SNHLY, CDR2 FYNNEI. The CDR3 reads CASSRQARSTGELFF. CDR3 coding DNA: TGTGCCAGCAGCCGACAGGCAAGGAGCACCGGGGAGCTGTTTTTT.